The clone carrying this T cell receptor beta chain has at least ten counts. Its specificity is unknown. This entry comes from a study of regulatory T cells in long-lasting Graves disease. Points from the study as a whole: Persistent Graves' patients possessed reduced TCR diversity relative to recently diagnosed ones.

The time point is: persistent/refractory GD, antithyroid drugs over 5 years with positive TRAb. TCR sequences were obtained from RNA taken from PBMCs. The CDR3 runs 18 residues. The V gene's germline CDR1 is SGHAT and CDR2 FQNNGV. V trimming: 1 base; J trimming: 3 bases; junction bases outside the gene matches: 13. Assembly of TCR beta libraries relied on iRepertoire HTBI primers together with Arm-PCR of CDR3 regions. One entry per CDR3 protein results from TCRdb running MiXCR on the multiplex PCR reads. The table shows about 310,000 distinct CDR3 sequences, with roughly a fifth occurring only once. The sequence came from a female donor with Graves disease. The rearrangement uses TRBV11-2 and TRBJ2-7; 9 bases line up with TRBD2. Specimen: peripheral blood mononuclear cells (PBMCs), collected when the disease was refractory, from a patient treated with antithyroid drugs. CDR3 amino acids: CASSLVSSGKPAFYEQYF. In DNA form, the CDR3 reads TGTGCCAGCAGCTTAGTTTCTAGCGGGAAACCTGCCTTCTACGAGCAGTACTTC.